A single sample gave rise to the 29 T cell receptor beta chains below, sequenced in a study of cytomegalovirus exposure and HLA in healthy donors. The PCR employed 60 Vbeta primers together with 13 Jbeta primers. Profiling relied on immunoSEQ multiplex PCR, and the TCRdb table lists in-frame clones only, not all of them. The data contain approximately 150,000 clones, over 60% of them singletons. The sample comprised PBMCs. The source of these receptors is a woman aged 40 to 49 in good health and CMV-seronegative.

The CDR3 loop reads CASSKGKAGLVSYNEQFF. DNA for the CDR3: TGTGCCAGCAGCAAGGGGAAAGCGGGACTCGTCTCCTACAATGAGCAGTTCTTC. The J gene is TRBJ2-1, the V gene TRBV21-1; no check of the table's D call, TRBD2, against the DNA was made. TRBV21-1 is a known pseudogene. This CDR3 is 18 amino acids long.

This chain uses TRBV4-1 with TRBJ1-2; D gene uncertain. Trimming shortened V by 1 base and J by 5 bases, and 5 bases separated the two germline ends. The CDR3 runs 12 residues. Germline CDR1 is MGHRA and CDR2 is YSYEKL. The CDR3 sequence is CASSQGEYGYTF. CDR3 coding DNA: TGCGCCAGCAGCCAAGGAGAGTATGGCTACACCTTC.

The J gene is TRBJ1-5, the V gene TRBV6-1, with 9 bases fitting TRBD1. Germline V gene data show CDR1 as MNHNS and CDR2 as SASEGT. V lost 0 bases and J lost 7; bases outside the gene matches: 4. CDR3 length: 15 residues. The CDR3 bases are TGTGCCAGCAGTGAAGCACAGGGGGCCATACAGCCCCAGCATTTT. Translation: CASSEAQGAIQPQHF.

The CDR3 region is CASKLGGSDYNEQFF. CDR3 DNA sequence: TGTGCCAGCAAGTTGGGGGGGAGTGACTACAATGAGCAGTTCTTC. The V call is TRBV6-5, the J call TRBJ2-1; TRBD2 agrees at 7 bases. The CDR3 contains 15 residues. Per germline, CDR1 MNHEY and CDR2 SVGAGI. V was clipped by 7 bases and J by 3 bases; unmatched bases: 9.

The chain is built from TRBV28 and TRBJ2-7; 10 nucleotides line up with TRBD1. The germline CDR1 and CDR2 sequences are MDHEN and SYDVKM. The CDR3 consists of 15 residues. V shed 5 bases and J 4 bases; nucleotides not matched to a gene: 8. The CDR3 spells CASSPTGGIGYEQYF. The CDR3 DNA reads as TGTGCCAGCAGTCCGACAGGGGGCATCGGGTACGAGCAGTACTTC.

The chain recombines TRBV6-5 with TRBJ1-2; 10 nucleotides align to TRBD1. CDR3 length: 13 residues. J lost 8 bases, V lost 5 bases, and 5 bases had no gene match. CDR1 is MNHEY and CDR2 is SVGAGI in the germline V gene. The CDR3 DNA follows: TGTGCCAGCAGTGCGACAGGGGGCGCAGGCTACACCTTC. Encoded protein: CASSATGGAGYTF.

The chain uses TRBV6-1 and TRBJ1-6; D possibly corresponds to TRBD1 (5 bases). Germline V CDR1 and CDR2: MNHNS, SASEGT. This CDR3 region has 15 residues. V was pared by 9 bases and J by 4 bases, with 16 bases between. The CDR3, as DNA: TGTGCCAGTACCGGGGGGATTTGGTATAATTCACCCCTCCACTTT. It is translated as CASTGGIWYNSPLHF.

The chain employs TRBV4-1 and TRBJ2-7; 9 bases map to TRBD1. V was clipped by 4 bases and J by 0 bases; unmatched bases: 4. Germline V CDR1 and CDR2: MGHRA, YSYEKL. The CDR3 length is 15 residues. The CDR3 loop is CASSLPGQGSYEQYF. The CDR3 bases are TGCGCCAGCAGCCTTCCGGGACAGGGCTCCTACGAGCAGTACTTC.

In its sample, this clone was seen once. This rearrangement joins TRBV28 to TRBJ1-2; D might be TRBD1 (6 bases). CDR1 and CDR2 from the germline V gene are MDHEN and SYDVKM. This CDR3 comprises 13 residues. V was shortened by 5 bases and J by 4 bases, with 11 bases between the two germline ends. The CDR3 protein is CASSKGVGYGYTF. DNA of the CDR3: TGTGCCAGCAGTAAGGGGGTGGGCTATGGCTACACCTTC.

The chain links TRBV30 to TRBJ2-1, with 8 positions matching TRBD1. The CDR3 is made up of 13 amino acids. Germline V CDR1 and CDR2: GTSNPN, SVGIG (reference sequence). The J segment lost 5 bases and the V segment lost 5 bases, leaving 5 bases of the junction unmatched. CDR3 protein: CAWDRGSNNEQFF. CDR3 sequence (DNA): TGTGCCTGGGACAGGGGTTCAAACAATGAGCAGTTCTTC.

This chain uses TRBV2 with TRBJ2-1; 8 bases fit TRBD1. The CDR3 sequence is 15 residues long. Germline-derived CDR1 and CDR2 are SNHLY and FYNNEI. Trimming removed 6 bases from V and 1 base from J; junction bases left unmatched: 5. CDR3 sequence (DNA): TGTGCCAGCAGCCCGAGACAGGGGTCCTACAATGAGCAGTTCTTC. This codes for CASSPRQGSYNEQFF.

In its sample, this clone was seen a few times. This chain links TRBV5-1 with TRBJ2-5; no definite D call. Germline lookup yields CDR1 SGHRS and CDR2 YFSETQ. V was cut by 4 bases and J by 4 bases, with 14 bases left in between. The CDR3 consists of 14 residues. The CDR3 loop reads CASSPSFSGETQYF. The CDR3, as DNA: TGCGCCAGCAGCCCCTCCTTTAGTGGAGAGACCCAGTACTTC. The complete variable domain, with remaining parts taken from reference TRBV5-1 and TRBJ2-5, reads KAGVTQTPRYLIKTRGQQVTLSCSPISGHRSVSWYQQTPGQGLQFLFEYFSETQRNKGNFPGRFSGRQFSNSRSEMNVSTLELGDSALYLCASSPSFSGETQYFGPGTRLLVL.

The chain combines TRBV5-1 with TRBJ1-4; tentative D call: TRBD1 (5 bases). Germline V gene data show CDR1 as SGHRS and CDR2 as YFSETQ. CDR3 length: 14 amino acids. V shed 4 bases and J shed 0 bases, with 7 bases lying between them. The DNA of the CDR3 is TGCGCCAGCAGCGTAGGGGCAACTAATGAAAAACTGTTTTTT. Translation gives CASSVGATNEKLFF.

The chain recombines TRBV10-3 with TRBJ2-7; maybe TRBD1 (5 bases). CDR3 length: 14 residues. Trimming removed 6 bases from V and 2 bases from J, with 14 bases in between. CDR1 is ENHRY, CDR2 SYGVKD, per germline. In DNA form, the CDR3 reads TGTGCCATCAGAGACAGCAGTCTCACCTACGAGCAGTACTTC. Translation: CAIRDSSLTYEQYF.

The chain couples TRBV19 to TRBJ2-1, with D possibly being TRBD2 (6 bases). With 5 bases removed from V and 3 bases from J, the gap between germline ends came to 14 bases. Per the germline V gene, CDR1 is LNHDA and CDR2 is SQIVND (reference sequence). This CDR3 is 15 amino acids long. The chain's CDR3 is CASSPPGLRYNEQFF. The CDR3 DNA reads TGTGCCAGTAGTCCCCCGGGACTCCGCTACAATGAGCAGTTCTTC.

The chain couples TRBV7-9 to TRBJ1-1; the D gene is possibly TRBD1 (6 bases). The length of the CDR3 is 13 residues. V was clipped by 11 bases and J by 1 base, with 14 bases between them. Germline assignment: CDR1 SEHNR and CDR2 FQNEAQ (reference sequence). CDR3 residues: CAGGQGRNTEAFF. CDR3 in DNA: TGTGCCGGGGGCCAGGGGAGGAACACTGAAGCTTTCTTT.

This chain joins TRBV18 and TRBJ1-2; 10 nucleotides match TRBD1. Germline-derived CDR1 and CDR2 are KGHSH and LQKENI. J gave up 3 bases and V 3 bases, and 7 bases lay outside the gene matches. CDR3 length equals 16 residues. CDR3 nucleotides: TGTGCCAGCTCACCGGGGGACAGGGGAAACGACTATGGCTACACCTTC. It is translated as CASSPGDRGNDYGYTF.

The CDR3 sequence: CASRAGFDYGYTF. CDR3 sequence (DNA): TGTGCCAGCAGGGCAGGTTTTGACTATGGCTACACCTTC. V gene TRBV6-5 combines with J gene TRBJ1-2; no definite D call. Germline CDR1 is MNHEY and CDR2 is SVGAGI. The CDR3 covers 13 residues. Trimming left V 6 bases short and J 3 bases short, with 11 bases between.

The chain recombines TRBV7-7 with TRBJ1-2; D may be TRBD1 (6 bases). V lost 5 bases to trimming and J lost 4 bases, with 11 bases between them. The germline CDR1 and CDR2 sequences are SSHAT and FNYEAQ (reference sequence). CDR3 length equals 13 residues. The CDR3 DNA follows: TGTGCCAGCAGCCCAGGGGCGGGCTATGGCTACACCTTC. Its protein is CASSPGAGYGYTF.

The CDR3 loop is CASCLQGGVGYTF. CDR3 nucleotides: TGTGCCAGCTGCTTACAGGGAGGGGTAGGCTACACCTTC. This rearrangement joins TRBV25-1 to TRBJ1-2; perhaps TRBD1 as D (6 bases). The V gene's germline CDR1 is MGHDK and CDR2 SYGVNS. Trimming left V 8 bases short and J 8 bases short, with 18 bases between. This CDR3 comprises 13 residues.

The J gene is TRBJ1-5, the V gene TRBV28; 11 nucleotides align to TRBD1. The J segment lost 8 bases and the V segment lost 8 bases, leaving 5 bases of the junction unmatched. Germline CDR1 reads MDHEN; CDR2 reads SYDVKM. The CDR3 runs to 13 residues. The CDR3 here is CASHGQGAKPQHF. The CDR3 region has the DNA TGTGCCAGCCACGGACAGGGGGCTAAGCCCCAGCATTTT. Drawing the rest from reference TRBV28 and TRBJ1-5, the complete variable domain is DVKVTQSSRYLVKRTGEKVFLECVQDMDHENMFWYRQDPGLGLRLIYFSYDVKMKEKGDIPEGYSVSREKKERFSLILESASTNQTSMYLCASHGQGAKPQHFGDGTRLSIL.

This rearrangement joins TRBV29-1 to TRBJ2-2; TRBD1 matches at 10 bases. V trimming: 8 bases; J trimming: 4 bases; junction bases outside the gene matches: 13. Germline V CDR1 and CDR2: SQVTM, ANQGSEA. CDR3 length: 16 amino acids. CDR3 in amino acids: CSFKQVGQGITGELFF. For the CDR3, the DNA is TGCAGCTTCAAACAGGTGGGACAGGGGATCACCGGGGAGCTGTTTTTT.

This clone was seen a few times. This chain joins TRBV10-2 and TRBJ1-2, with a tentative D call TRBD1 (6 bases). V was shortened by 8 bases and J by 2 bases, with 12 bases between the two germline ends. The germline gives CDR1 WSHSY, CDR2 SAAADI. CDR3 length: 13 amino acids. CDR3 region: CASGGGLNYGYTF. In DNA, the CDR3 is TGCGCCAGCGGCGGGGGGCTAAACTATGGCTACACCTTC.

CDR3 sequence reads: CASSLLITSTDTQYF. The DNA for the CDR3 is TGTGCCAGTAGCCTATTGATTACTAGCACAGATACGCAGTATTTT. The chain has TRBV19 and TRBJ2-3; D gene uncertain. The germline V and J ends were trimmed by 6 bases and 0 bases, with 13 bases remaining between them. CDR1 LNHDA and CDR2 SQIVND come from the germline V gene (reference sequence). The CDR3 has 15 amino acids.

The V call is TRBV2, the J call TRBJ2-7; 9 nucleotides match TRBD2. The CDR3 covers 13 residues. The V gene end was trimmed by 8 bases and the J gene end by 4 bases; junction bases not matched to a gene: 6. Germline CDR1 reads SNHLY; CDR2 reads FYNNEI. CDR3 region: CASRTSASYEQYF. In DNA form, the CDR3 reads TGTGCCAGCCGGACTAGCGCAAGTTACGAGCAGTACTTC.

This sequence joins TRBV19 and TRBJ1-1, with 7 bases lining up with TRBD1. The trim removed 3 bases at V and 4 bases at J, leaving 11 bases unmatched. The CDR3 consists of 16 residues. Germline values: CDR1 LNHDA, CDR2 SQIVND (reference sequence). The CDR3 is CASSIGMTGIGTEAFF. Here the CDR3 DNA reads TGTGCCAGTAGTATTGGGATGACAGGGATCGGCACTGAAGCTTTCTTT.

This chain links TRBV27 with TRBJ2-3; TRBD2 aligns across 12 bases. CDR3 length equals 16 residues. Trimming at V came to 6 bases and at J to 4 bases, leaving 8 bases not matched to a gene. Looked up from germline, CDR1 is MNHEY and CDR2 is SMNVEV (reference sequence). The CDR3 sequence: CASRTDGLAGSDTQYF. For the CDR3, the DNA is TGTGCCAGCAGGACGGACGGACTAGCGGGATCAGATACGCAGTATTTT.

This chain joins TRBV6-6 and TRBJ2-7, with 7 bases matching TRBD2. The germline CDR1 and CDR2 sequences are MNHNY and SVGAGI (reference sequence). The ends lost 0 bases at V and 5 bases at J; junction bases unmatched: 10. This CDR3 contains 16 residues. The CDR3 here is CASSYSLTGGANEQYF. The CDR3 DNA is TGTGCCAGCAGTTACTCTCTGACGGGAGGTGCGAACGAGCAGTACTTC.

This clone was detected only a few times. V gene TRBV27 combines with J gene TRBJ1-1, with D possibly TRBD1 on 5 matching bases. Germline V lookup: CDR1 MNHEY, CDR2 SMNVEV (reference sequence). Deletions cut 5 bases from V and 6 bases from J, with 16 bases between. CDR3 length: 14 residues. The chain's CDR3 is CASSLRGSGSEAFF. As DNA, the CDR3 is TGTGCCAGCAGTCTCCGGGGCAGCGGGTCTGAAGCTTTCTTT.